The sample holds one count of the clone carrying this T cell receptor beta chain. What it binds is not known. Sequenced by immunoSEQ multiplex PCR; TCRdb stores in-frame clones only, minus some. The table lists hundreds of thousands of clones, roughly 90% of them singletons. These data are taken from a study of Ad26.COV2.S vaccination and SARS-CoV-2 variants. Overall study: Participants got Ad26.COV2.S intramuscularly, once or twice 56 days apart.

Study-level results: There was reportedly substantial breadth in spike-specific CD8+ and CD4+ T cell responses after vaccination.

Documented treatment: roughly 20 received Ad26.COV2.S at low or high dose, single or two shots; roughly five received placebo; per-sample allocation not given. Sampling happened 63 days after the first vaccine or placebo injection. What was given as vaccine was an Ad26 vector encoding Wuhan-strain SARS-CoV-2 spike. Germline CDR1 is LGHDT and CDR2 is YNNKEL (reference sequence). Trimming cost V 1 base and J 1 base, with 7 bases left between them. CDR3 length: 14 amino acids. The clonotype was recovered from a person between 18 and 65 years old who received the Ad26.COV2.S COVID-19 vaccine or a placebo. This chain joins TRBV3-1 (or the pseudogene TRBV3-2) and TRBJ1-1; D not resolved. This material consisted of peripheral blood, taken in a trial of Ad26.COV2.S vaccine versus placebo. CDR3 residues: CASSQGHQNTEAFF. The CDR3 DNA sequence: TGTGCCAGCAGCCAAGGGCACCAGAACACTGAAGCTTTCTTT.